This entry concerns a single T cell receptor beta chain. The CDR3 consists of 14 residues. Trimming pared 2 bases from V and 9 bases from J, leaving 14 bases between. Germline values: CDR1 SGHTA, CDR2 FQGNSA. Profiling relied on immunoSEQ multiplex PCR, and the TCRdb table lists in-frame clones only, not all of them. The table shows 200,000 to 250,000 clones, with 85% to 90% occurring only once. These data belong to a study of blood T cell repertoires in COVID-19. V gene TRBV7-2 combines with J gene TRBJ2-1; D perhaps matches TRBD2 (6 bases). The sample was peripheral blood. This clonotype was sampled from a man aged 45-65 years with COVID-19, enrolled during active disease. CDR3 in DNA: TGTGCCAGCAGCTTATCAGGGAGGACGGGTGAGCAGTTCTTC. It is translated as CASSLSGRTGEQFF.